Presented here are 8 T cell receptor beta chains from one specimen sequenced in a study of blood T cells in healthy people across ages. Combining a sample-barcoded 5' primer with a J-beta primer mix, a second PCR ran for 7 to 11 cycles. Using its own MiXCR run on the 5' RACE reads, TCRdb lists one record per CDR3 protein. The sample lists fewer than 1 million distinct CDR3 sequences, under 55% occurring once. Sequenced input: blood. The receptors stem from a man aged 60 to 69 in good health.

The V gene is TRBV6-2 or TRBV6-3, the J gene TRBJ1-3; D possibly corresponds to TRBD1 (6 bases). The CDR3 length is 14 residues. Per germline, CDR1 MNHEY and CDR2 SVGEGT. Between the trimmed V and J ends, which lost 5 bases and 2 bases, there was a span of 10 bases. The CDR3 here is CASSRDRTGNTIYF. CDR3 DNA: TGTGCCAGCAGTCGCGACAGGACTGGAAACACCATATATTTT.

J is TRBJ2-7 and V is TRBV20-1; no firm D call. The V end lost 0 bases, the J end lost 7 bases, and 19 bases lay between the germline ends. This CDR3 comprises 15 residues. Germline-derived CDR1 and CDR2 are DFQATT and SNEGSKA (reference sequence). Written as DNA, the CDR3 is TGCAGTGCTAGAGATGTCCACCACTCCTACAATGAGCAGTACTTC. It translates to CSARDVHHSYNEQYF.

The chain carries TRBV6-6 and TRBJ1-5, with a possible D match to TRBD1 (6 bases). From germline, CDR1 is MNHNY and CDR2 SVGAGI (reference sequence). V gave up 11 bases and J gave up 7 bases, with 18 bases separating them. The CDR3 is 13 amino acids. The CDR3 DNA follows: TGTGCCTCCAAATCAGGGGATGGCCAGCCCCAGCATTTT. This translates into CASKSGDGQPQHF.

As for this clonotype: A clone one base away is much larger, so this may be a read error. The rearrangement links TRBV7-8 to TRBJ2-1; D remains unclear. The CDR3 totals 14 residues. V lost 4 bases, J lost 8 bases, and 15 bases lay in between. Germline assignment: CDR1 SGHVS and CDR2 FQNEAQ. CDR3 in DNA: TGTGCCAGCAGCTCAGGCGTAGGGAAGGATGAGCAGTTCTTC. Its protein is CASSSGVGKDEQFF.

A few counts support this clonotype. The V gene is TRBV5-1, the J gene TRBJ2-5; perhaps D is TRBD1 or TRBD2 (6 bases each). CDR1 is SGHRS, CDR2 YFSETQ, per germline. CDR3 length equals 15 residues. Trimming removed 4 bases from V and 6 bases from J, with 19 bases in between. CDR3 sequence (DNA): TGCGCCAGCAGCGAGGACTATAACAGGGTAAAGACCCAGTACTTC. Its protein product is CASSEDYNRVKTQYF.

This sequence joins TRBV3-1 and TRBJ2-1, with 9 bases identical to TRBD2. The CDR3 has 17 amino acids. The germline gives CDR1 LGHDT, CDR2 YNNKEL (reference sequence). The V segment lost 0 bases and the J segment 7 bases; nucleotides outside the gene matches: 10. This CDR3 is CASSQDGRGGQINEQFF. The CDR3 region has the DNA TGTGCCAGCAGCCAAGATGGGCGGGGGGGCCAAATAAATGAGCAGTTCTTC.

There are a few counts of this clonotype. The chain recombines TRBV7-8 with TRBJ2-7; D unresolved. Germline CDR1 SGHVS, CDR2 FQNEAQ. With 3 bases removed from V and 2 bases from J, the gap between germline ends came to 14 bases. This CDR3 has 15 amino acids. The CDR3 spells CASSFLPGPTYEQYF. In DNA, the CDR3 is TGTGCCAGCAGCTTCCTTCCCGGGCCTACCTACGAGCAGTACTTC.

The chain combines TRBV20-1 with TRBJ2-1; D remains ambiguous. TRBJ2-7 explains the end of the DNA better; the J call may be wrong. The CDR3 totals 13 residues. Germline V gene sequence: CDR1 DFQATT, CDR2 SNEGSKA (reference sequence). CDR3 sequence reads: CSASRNVYNEQYF. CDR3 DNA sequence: TGCAGTGCGAGTCGGAACGTTTACAATGAGCAGTACTTC.